This T cell receptor beta chain appears in the sequencing data of a study of radiotherapy plus CTLA-4 blockade in lung cancer. A note on this clone: Other DNA sequences in this specimen translate into the identical CDR3.

This CDR3 comprises 13 residues. V was cut by 1 base and J by 4 bases, with 5 bases left in between. Germline-derived CDR1 and CDR2 are SEHNR and FQNEAQ (reference sequence). The data were produced by immunoSEQ multiplex PCR, yet TCRdb's version contains in-frame clones alone and is incomplete. The sample lists roughly 71,000 clones, roughly 78% occurring once. The sample here was peripheral blood, taken from a patient treated with radiotherapy plus ipilimumab. The clonotype was recovered from a human donor with non-small cell lung cancer who had a complete response to radiotherapy plus ipilimumab. This rearrangement joins TRBV7-9 to TRBJ2-1, with D unresolved. The CDR3 here is CASSLDLYNEQFF. The CDR3 DNA sequence: TGTGCCAGCAGCTTAGACCTATACAATGAGCAGTTCTTC. The full variable domain, rest sourced from reference TRBV7-9 and TRBJ2-1, is DTGVSQNPRHKITKRGQNVTFRCDPISEHNRLYWYRQTLGQGPEFLTYFQNEAQLEKSRLLSDRFSAERPKGSFSTLEIQRTEQGDSAMYLCASSLDLYNEQFFGPGTRLTVL.